This TCR beta chain stems from a study of T cell repertoires in cytomegalovirus infection. Study-wide background: Evidence of both CMV infection and a matching HLA type came from public TCR beta signatures. Overall study results and limits: Frequencies of public TCR beta families were cumulated, and this identified carriers of CMV plus the relevant HLA. HLA-C-restricted CMV-specific TCR beta clonotypes were dominant in the ex vivo response.

The CDR3 contains 14 residues. Trimming took off 5 bases at V and 4 bases at J, with 13 bases between the two ends. CDR1 and CDR2 from the germline V gene are SGHVS and FNYEAQ. This clonotype was detected a few times. Antigen unknown. TCRdb fed the reads into MiXCR, producing one record per CDR3 protein. The table has some 70,000 distinct CDR3 sequences, approximately 22% seen once. The specimen was PBMCs, sequenced either directly or after in vitro stimulation (not recorded which). This sequence was found in a human donor in good health (CMV status not recorded). Some clones in this sample may be carry-over from other donors' samples. V usage is TRBV7-6 and J usage is TRBJ2-3; tentative D call: TRBD2 (5 bases). CDR3: CASSPRGLPDTQYF. DNA of the CDR3: TGTGCCAGCAGCCCCCGGGGTCTGCCAGATACGCAGTATTTT. The whole variable domain, remainder taken from reference TRBV7-6 and TRBJ2-3, is GAGVSQSPRYKVTKRGQDVALRCDPISGHVSLYWYRQALGQGPEFLTYFNYEAQQDKSGLPNDRFSAERPEGSISTLTIQRTEQRDSAMYRCASSPRGLPDTQYFGPGTRLTVL.